These T cell receptor beta chains were read from a single sample in a study of blood T cell repertoires in COVID-19. Sequencing was performed with immunoSEQ multiplex PCR; in TCRdb, only in-frame clones are kept and a portion is missing. The repertoire consists of hundreds of thousands of clones, with around 90% occurring once and the leading ten covering roughly 14%. The sample comprised PBMCs or T cells enriched from blood (not recorded which). The source of these receptors is a woman aged 45 to 65 with acute COVID-19. Both conserved end residues are part of each CDR3. The order of the fields is clone size, J gene, D gene, V gene, CDR3 DNA, CDR3 protein. A D gene is named only where the DNA matches it firmly. Expanded clones get a size class; other rows say once, few or many, or leave the size out.

>.|TRBJ1-2|TRBD1|TRBV7-2
TGTGCCAGCGGCGACGAGGGGGCCCATCTAATCGGCTACACCTTC
CASGDEGAHLIGYTF
>.|TRBJ2-1|TRBD2|TRBV7-2
TGTGCCAGCAGCTTTGGACTAGCTCTAAACAATGAGCAGTTCTTC
CASSFGLALNNEQFF
>once|TRBJ1-2|.|TRBV3-1/TRBV3-2
TGTGCCAGCAGCCAAGGATTGGGGGCAAGGGGCTACACCTTC
CASSQGLGARGYTF
>.|TRBJ1-1|.|TRBV12-3/TRBV12-4
TGTGCCAGCAGTTTCGACAGGAACACTGAAGCTTTCTTT
CASSFDRNTEAFF
>.|TRBJ2-3|TRBD2|TRBV15
TGTGCCACCAGTCAGCTAGGAGCGGGAGGGACAGATACGCAGTATTTT
CATSQLGAGGTDTQYF
>.|TRBJ2-1|TRBD2|TRBV7-2
TGTGCCAGCAGCTTATCGTCGGCTAGCGGGTACAATGAGCAGTTCTTC
CASSLSSASGYNEQFF
>few|TRBJ2-7|TRBD2|TRBV7-9
TGTGCCAGCAGCTTAGCTAGCGGGAGGCCAGCTAGGGTCTACGAGCAGTACTTC
CASSLASGRPARVYEQYF
>few|TRBJ2-7|.|TRBV15
TGTGCCACCAGCTCTTCCGGCGACTCGGCCTACGAGCAGTACTTC
CATSSSGDSAYEQYF
>.|TRBJ2-7|TRBD1|TRBV28
TGTGCCAGCAGTTTCCTGACAGGGCAAGCTTACGAGCAGTACTTC
CASSFLTGQAYEQYF
>once|TRBJ1-5|.|TRBV6-2/TRBV6-3
TGTGCCAGCAGTGAGCGGACGGCCTCCCAGCATTTT
CASSERTASQHF
>.|TRBJ2-1|.|TRBV6-5
TGTGCGGGGCGGGGGACATCCTACAATGAGCAGTTCTTC
CAGRGTSYNEQFF
>.|TRBJ1-1|.|TRBV29-1
TGCAGCGTTGGAGGGACATTCGAAGGCACTGAAGCTTTCTTT
CSVGGTFEGTEAFF
>.|TRBJ2-1|.|TRBV27
TGTGCCAGCAGTTTTATGGGAGGATCCTACAATGAGCAGTTCTTC
CASSFMGGSYNEQFF
>.|TRBJ1-2|TRBD1|TRBV7-2
TGTGCCAGCAGCTTAGCTTCGTTCGGTGTTGGACAGGGCTATGGCTACACCTTC
CASSLASFGVGQGYGYTF
>.|TRBJ1-5|.|TRBV5-5
TGTGCCAGCAGCTTGGTACCGGAGTATAGCAATCAGCCCCAGCATTTT
CASSLVPEYSNQPQHF
>.|TRBJ2-1|TRBD2|TRBV5-1
TGCGCCAGCAGCTTGTGGGGGACTAGCGGGCCTAGGGAGCAGTTCTTC
CASSLWGTSGPREQFF
>.|TRBJ2-1|TRBD2|TRBV14
TGTGCCAGCAGCCTCAAGACTAGCGGGAGAAGCGGGAATGAGCAGTTCTTC
CASSLKTSGRSGNEQFF
>.|TRBJ2-1|TRBD2|TRBV6-5
TGTGCCAGCCGGTCCACTAGCGTAAGTGAGCAGTTCTTC
CASRSTSVSEQFF
>.|TRBJ2-1|TRBD2|TRBV6-4
TGTGCCAGCAGTGACTCGACTAGCGGGAGATTAAATGAGCAGTTCTTC
CASSDSTSGRLNEQFF
>.|TRBJ2-3|TRBD1|TRBV5-1
TGCGCCAGCAGCGCGGACAGGGGTACAGATACGCAGTATTTT
CASSADRGTDTQYF
>.|TRBJ2-3|TRBD2|TRBV7-8
TGTGCCAGCAGCCCGACGGGAGGGGCAGATACGCAGTATTTT
CASSPTGGADTQYF
>many|TRBJ2-7|TRBD1|TRBV19
TGTGCCAGTAGTGCCTTGGACAGGGAAGGCGAGCAGTACTTC
CASSALDREGEQYF
>.|TRBJ1-2|.|TRBV5-1
TGCGCCAGCAGCTTGGGGAGGGGACCCTTTTATGGCTACACCTTC
CASSLGRGPFYGYTF
>.|TRBJ1-1|.|TRBV29-1
TGCAGCGTTAGATGGACAGAGAACACTGAAGCTTTCTTT
CSVRWTENTEAFF